The 7 T cell receptor beta chains in this list originate from one sample, sequenced in a study of shared clonotypes between healthy human individuals. Using immunoSEQ multiplex PCR, the repertoire was profiled, and TCRdb retains in-frame clones only, with some absent. The data show about 1 million clones, 70% to 80% seen once. Material for sequencing was memory CD4+ T cells from PBMCs. Documented subset: CD45RA-negative fraction. These receptors were obtained from a man in his late teens or twenties in good health. Some clones in this sample may be carry-over from other donors' samples.

Remarks on this clone: The sample carries other DNA sequences with the same CDR3. J is TRBJ2-5 and V is TRBV5-1; TRBD1 is a possible D gene (5 bases). With 0 bases removed from V and 2 bases from J, the gap between germline ends came to 8 bases. The CDR3 spans 14 residues. CDR1 SGHRS and CDR2 YFSETQ come from the germline V gene. CDR3 DNA sequence: TGCGCCAGCAGCTTGGGGGCAGGGCAAGAGACCCAGTACTTC. Its protein is CASSLGAGQETQYF.

The DNA of the CDR3 is TGTGCCAGCAGCTTAGTAGGTGGGACAGGGCCCTACGAGCAGTACTTC. Protein sequence: CASSLVGGTGPYEQYF. The gene calls are TRBV7-2 and TRBJ2-7, with 9 bases identical to TRBD1. CDR1 and CDR2 (germline): SGHTA, FQGNSA. The CDR3 sequence is 16 residues long. Trimming at V came to 1 base and at J to 2 bases, leaving 6 bases not matched to a gene. The complete variable domain, with remaining parts taken from reference TRBV7-2 and TRBJ2-7, reads GAGVSQSPSNKVTEKGKDVELRCDPISGHTALYWYRQSLGQGLEFLIYFQGNSAPDKSGLPSDRFSAERTGGSVSTLTIQRTQQEDSAVYLCASSLVGGTGPYEQYFGPGTRLTVT.

DNA for the CDR3: TGCAGCGTCATTTTAGCGGGAGTCACAGATACGCAGTATTTT. It is translated as CSVILAGVTDTQYF. The chain carries TRBV29-1 and TRBJ2-3, with 9 bases lining up with TRBD2. J lost 2 bases, V lost 6 bases, and 6 bases had no gene match. The CDR3 length is 14 residues. The germline V gene has CDR1 SQVTM and CDR2 ANQGSEA.

This chain connects TRBV19 to TRBJ1-5, with a weak D call TRBD1 (5 bases). The V gene lost 1 base and the J gene lost 7 bases, with 11 bases spanning the gap. Germline V CDR1 and CDR2: LNHDA, SQIVND (reference sequence). The CDR3 is made up of 14 amino acids. The CDR3 DNA follows: TGTGCCAGTAGTATAGGGACATCTATCCAGCCCCAGCATTTT. It encodes CASSIGTSIQPQHF.

The chain has TRBV19 and TRBJ2-7; a weak D match, TRBD2 (7 bases). Looked up from germline, CDR1 is LNHDA and CDR2 is SQIVND (reference sequence). The CDR3 totals 13 residues. Trimming pared 4 bases from V and 6 bases from J, leaving 13 bases between. CDR3 sequence (DNA): TGTGCCAGTAGTAAGCCGGGGGGCGTCGAGCAGTACTTC. It yields the protein CASSKPGGVEQYF. The whole variable domain, remainder taken from reference TRBV19 and TRBJ2-7, is DGGITQSPKYLFRKEGQNVTLSCEQNLNHDAMYWYRQDPGQGLRLIYYSQIVNDFQKGDIAEGYSVSREKKESFPLTVTSAQKNPTAFYLCASSKPGGVEQYFGPGTRLTVT.

This clone was observed a few times. The CDR3 here is CASSPYGTENEKLFF. The CDR3 DNA sequence: TGTGCCAGCAGTCCCTACGGGACAGAGAATGAAAAACTGTTTTTT. The chain has TRBV2 and TRBJ1-4, with TRBD1 identical over 7 bases. J was trimmed by 5 bases and V by 5 bases; bases with no gene match: 8. The germline CDR1 and CDR2 sequences are SNHLY and FYNNEI. The CDR3 sequence is 15 residues long.

This chain links TRBV5-1 with TRBJ1-2, with 7 bases aligning to TRBD1. The V gene's germline CDR1 is SGHRS and CDR2 YFSETQ. This CDR3 spans 14 amino acids. V shed 1 base and J 4 bases; nucleotides not matched to a gene: 4. DNA of the CDR3: TGCGCCAGCAGCTTGATGGGGACAGCCTATGGCTACACCTTC. Translating gives CASSLMGTAYGYTF.